The 3 T cell receptor beta chains presented below share a single source sample, sequenced in a study of T-cell memory formation after mild COVID-19. MiXCR, run by TCRdb on the 5' RACE reads, gives a single entry per CDR3 protein. The sample lists about 620,000 distinct CDR3 sequences; more than 15% were seen once. The sequenced sample was PBMCs or a T cell subset sorted from them (not recorded which). The receptors were sampled from an adult woman who had mild COVID-19 (a few samples of this study predate the infection). Cell type and time point are not known.

This chain connects TRBV28 to TRBJ2-3; 7 nucleotides agree with TRBD1. This CDR3 spans 14 amino acids. CDR1 MDHEN and CDR2 SYDVKM come from the germline V gene. The J segment lost 3 bases and the V segment lost 7 bases, leaving 7 bases of the junction unmatched. The CDR3 bases are TGTGCCAGCATCAGACAGGGTTGGACAGATACGCAGTATTTT. Translated, it gives CASIRQGWTDTQYF.

This chain connects TRBV19 to TRBJ2-5; 12 bases agree with TRBD2. The CDR3 covers 18 residues. Germline assignment: CDR1 LNHDA and CDR2 SQIVND (reference sequence). V shed 3 bases and J 0 bases; nucleotides not matched to a gene: 8. The CDR3 spells CASSMRLAGGPDQETQYF. In DNA, the CDR3 is TGTGCCAGTAGTATGAGGCTAGCGGGAGGGCCAGACCAAGAGACCCAGTACTTC.

This clonotype occurred a few times. The chain employs TRBV20-1 and TRBJ1-3; D perhaps matches TRBD1 (5 bases). V was cut by 5 bases and J by 0 bases, with 14 bases left in between. The CDR3 is 15 residues long. In germline, CDR1 is DFQATT, CDR2 SNEGSKA (reference sequence). CDR3 region: CSAGGGSVSGNTIYF. As DNA, the CDR3 is TGCAGTGCTGGGGGGGGGTCGGTCTCTGGAAACACCATATATTTT.